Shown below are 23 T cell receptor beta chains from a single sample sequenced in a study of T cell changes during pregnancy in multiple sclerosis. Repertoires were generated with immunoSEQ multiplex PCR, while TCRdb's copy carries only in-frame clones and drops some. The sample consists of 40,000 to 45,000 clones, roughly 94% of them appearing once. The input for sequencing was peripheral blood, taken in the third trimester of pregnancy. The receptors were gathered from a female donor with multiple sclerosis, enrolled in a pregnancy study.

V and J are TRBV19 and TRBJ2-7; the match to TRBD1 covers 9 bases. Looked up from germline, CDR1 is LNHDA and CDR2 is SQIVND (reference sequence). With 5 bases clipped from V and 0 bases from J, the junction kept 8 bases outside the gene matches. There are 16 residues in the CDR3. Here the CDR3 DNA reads TGTGCCAGTAGTCCCGGGACAGGGCAGAGCTCCTACGAGCAGTACTTC. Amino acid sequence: CASSPGTGQSSYEQYF.

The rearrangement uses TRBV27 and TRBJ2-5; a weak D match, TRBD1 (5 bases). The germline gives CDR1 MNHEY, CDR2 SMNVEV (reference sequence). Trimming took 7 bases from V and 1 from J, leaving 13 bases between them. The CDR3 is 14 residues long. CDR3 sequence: CASKVGRIQETQYF. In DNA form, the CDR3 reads TGTGCCAGCAAAGTGGGGCGGATCCAAGAGACCCAGTACTTC.

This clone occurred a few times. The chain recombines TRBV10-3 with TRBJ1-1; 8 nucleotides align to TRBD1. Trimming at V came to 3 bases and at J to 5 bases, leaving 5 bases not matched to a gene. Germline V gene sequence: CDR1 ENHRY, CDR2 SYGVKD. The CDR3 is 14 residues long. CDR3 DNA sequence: TGTGCCATCAGTGATCCTGACAGGGGAACTGAAGCTTTCTTT. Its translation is CAISDPDRGTEAFF.

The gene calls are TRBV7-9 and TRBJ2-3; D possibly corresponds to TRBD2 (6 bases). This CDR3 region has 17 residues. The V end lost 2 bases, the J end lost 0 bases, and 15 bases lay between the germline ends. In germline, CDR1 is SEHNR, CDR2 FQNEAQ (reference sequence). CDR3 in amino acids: CASSLRDSSSSTDTQYF. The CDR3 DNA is TGTGCCAGCAGCTTAAGGGACTCCAGCTCTAGCACAGATACGCAGTATTTT.

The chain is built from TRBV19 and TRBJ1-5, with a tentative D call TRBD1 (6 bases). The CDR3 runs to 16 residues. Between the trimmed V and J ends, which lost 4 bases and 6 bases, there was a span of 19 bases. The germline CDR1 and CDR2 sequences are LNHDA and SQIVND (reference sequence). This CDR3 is CASSNPGQTPGQPQHF. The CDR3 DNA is TGTGCCAGTAGTAACCCGGGACAAACCCCCGGTCAGCCCCAGCATTTT.

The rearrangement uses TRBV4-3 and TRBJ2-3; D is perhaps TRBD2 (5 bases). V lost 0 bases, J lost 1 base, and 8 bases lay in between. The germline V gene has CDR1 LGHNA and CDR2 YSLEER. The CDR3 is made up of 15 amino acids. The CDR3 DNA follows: TGCGCCAGCAGCCAAGAAGACTATGGCACAGATACGCAGTATTTT. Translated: CASSQEDYGTDTQYF.

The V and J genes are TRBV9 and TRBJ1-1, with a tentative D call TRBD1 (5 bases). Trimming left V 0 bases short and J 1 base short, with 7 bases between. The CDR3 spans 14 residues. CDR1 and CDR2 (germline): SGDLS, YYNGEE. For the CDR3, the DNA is TGTGCCAGCAGCGTAGCCCAGGGGAACACTGAAGCTTTCTTT. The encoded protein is CASSVAQGNTEAFF.

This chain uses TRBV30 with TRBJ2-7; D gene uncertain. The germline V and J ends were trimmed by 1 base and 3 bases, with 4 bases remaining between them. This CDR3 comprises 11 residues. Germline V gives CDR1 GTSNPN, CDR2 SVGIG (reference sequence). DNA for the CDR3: TGTGCCTGGAGTGACGGCTACGAGCAGTACTTC. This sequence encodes CAWSDGYEQYF.

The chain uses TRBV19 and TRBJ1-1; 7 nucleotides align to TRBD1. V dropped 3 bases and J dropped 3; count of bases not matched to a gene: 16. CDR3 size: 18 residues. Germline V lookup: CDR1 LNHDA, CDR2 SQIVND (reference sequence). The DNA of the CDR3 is TGTGCCAGTAGTATTCCCCAAGGGAAAAAGGGGGCTCACACTGAAGCTTTCTTT. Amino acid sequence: CASSIPQGKKGAHTEAFF.

Here the CDR3 DNA reads TGTGCCAGCAGCGGAACCGGGACAGGGGACACCTACGAGCAGTACTTC. It codes for CASSGTGTGDTYEQYF. The rearrangement joins TRBV28 to TRBJ2-7; 10 bases match TRBD1. V trimming: 6 bases; J trimming: 2 bases; junction bases outside the gene matches: 10. The CDR3 is 16 residues long. Germline V gene data show CDR1 as MDHEN and CDR2 as SYDVKM.

DNA for the CDR3: TGCGCCAGCAGCCCCCTAGCGGGGAGCTCCTACAATGAGCAGTTCTTC. Protein product: CASSPLAGSSYNEQFF. V gene TRBV5-1 combines with J gene TRBJ2-1; TRBD2 matches 9 bases. CDR1 and CDR2 from the germline V gene are SGHRS and YFSETQ. This CDR3 contains 16 residues. Trimming took 4 bases from V and 0 from J; bases not matched to a gene: 5.

CDR3 sequence: CASSEAGRYSNQPQHF. CDR3 sequence (DNA): TGTGCCAGCAGTGAAGCGGGCAGGTATAGCAATCAGCCCCAGCATTTT. The chain carries TRBV6-1 and TRBJ1-5; D remains unclear. Germline V gene sequence: CDR1 MNHNS, CDR2 SASEGT. CDR3 length equals 16 residues. Trimming left V 0 bases short and J 0 bases short, with 9 bases between.

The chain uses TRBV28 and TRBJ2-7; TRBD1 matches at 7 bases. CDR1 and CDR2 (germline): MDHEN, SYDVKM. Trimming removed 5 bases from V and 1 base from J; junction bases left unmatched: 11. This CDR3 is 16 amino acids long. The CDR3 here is CASSRRQGIRSYEQYF. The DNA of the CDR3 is TGTGCCAGCAGTCGGAGACAGGGAATTCGGTCCTACGAGCAGTACTTC.

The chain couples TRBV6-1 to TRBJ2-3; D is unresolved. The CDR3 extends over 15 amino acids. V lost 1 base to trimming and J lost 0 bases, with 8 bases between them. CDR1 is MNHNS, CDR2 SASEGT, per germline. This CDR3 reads CASSEGVTSTDTQYF. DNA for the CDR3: TGTGCCAGCAGTGAAGGAGTTACTAGCACAGATACGCAGTATTTT.

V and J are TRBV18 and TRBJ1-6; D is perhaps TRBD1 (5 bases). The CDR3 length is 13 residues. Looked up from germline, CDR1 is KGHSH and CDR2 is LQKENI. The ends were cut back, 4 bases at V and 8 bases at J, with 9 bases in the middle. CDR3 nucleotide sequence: TGTGCCAGCTCACTCGCGGGGGATTCACCCCTCCACTTT. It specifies CASSLAGDSPLHF.

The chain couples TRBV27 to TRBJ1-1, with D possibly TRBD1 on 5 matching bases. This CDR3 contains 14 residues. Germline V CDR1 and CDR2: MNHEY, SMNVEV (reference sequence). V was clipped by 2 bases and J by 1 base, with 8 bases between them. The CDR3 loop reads CASSLRGSNTEAFF. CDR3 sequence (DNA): TGTGCCAGCAGTTTAAGGGGTTCGAACACTGAAGCTTTCTTT.

The CDR3 DNA sequence: TGCGCCAGCAGCTCCAGACTAGGACTCGAGCAGTACTTC. This translates into CASSSRLGLEQYF. This chain links TRBV5-1 with TRBJ2-7; D may be TRBD2 (6 bases). The germline CDR1 and CDR2 sequences are SGHRS and YFSETQ. V lost 3 bases and J 6 bases, leaving 13 bases between the germline ends. CDR3 length: 13 amino acids.

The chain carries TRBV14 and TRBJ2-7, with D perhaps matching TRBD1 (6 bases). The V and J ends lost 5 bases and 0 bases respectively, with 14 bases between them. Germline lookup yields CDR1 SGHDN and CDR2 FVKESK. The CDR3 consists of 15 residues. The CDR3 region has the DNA TGTGCCAGCAGCACCCTCGGGACACTCTCCTACGAGCAGTACTTC. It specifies CASSTLGTLSYEQYF.

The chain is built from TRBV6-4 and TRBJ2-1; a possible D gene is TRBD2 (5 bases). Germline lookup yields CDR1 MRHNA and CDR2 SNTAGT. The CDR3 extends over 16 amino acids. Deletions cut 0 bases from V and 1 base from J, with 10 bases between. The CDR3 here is CASSDSNGGSYNEQFF. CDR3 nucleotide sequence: TGTGCCAGCAGTGACTCGAATGGCGGGTCCTACAATGAGCAGTTCTTC.

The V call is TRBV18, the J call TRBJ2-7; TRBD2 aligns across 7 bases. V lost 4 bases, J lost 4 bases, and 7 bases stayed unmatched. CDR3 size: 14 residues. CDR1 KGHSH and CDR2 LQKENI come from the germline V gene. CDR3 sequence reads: CASSQIARGYEQYF. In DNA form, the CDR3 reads TGTGCCAGCTCACAAATAGCGCGGGGGTACGAGCAGTACTTC.

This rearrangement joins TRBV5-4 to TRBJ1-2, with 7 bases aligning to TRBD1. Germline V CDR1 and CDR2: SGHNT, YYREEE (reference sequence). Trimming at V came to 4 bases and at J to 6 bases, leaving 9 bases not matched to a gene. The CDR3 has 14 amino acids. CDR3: CASSQQGTFDGYTF. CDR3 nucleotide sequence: TGTGCCAGCAGCCAACAGGGGACTTTTGATGGCTACACCTTC.

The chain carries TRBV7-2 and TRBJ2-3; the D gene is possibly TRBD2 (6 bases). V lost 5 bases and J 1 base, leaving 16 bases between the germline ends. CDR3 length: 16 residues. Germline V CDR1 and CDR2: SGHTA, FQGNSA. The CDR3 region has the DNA TGTGCCAGCAGCCGTACCGGGACTCCAGGCACAGATACGCAGTATTTT. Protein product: CASSRTGTPGTDTQYF.

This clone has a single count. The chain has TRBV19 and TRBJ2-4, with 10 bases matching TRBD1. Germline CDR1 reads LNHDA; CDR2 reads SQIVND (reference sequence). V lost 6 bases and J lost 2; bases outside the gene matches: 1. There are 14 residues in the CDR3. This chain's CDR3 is CASRDRGSKNIQYF. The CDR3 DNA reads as TGTGCCAGTAGGGACAGGGGGTCCAAAAACATTCAGTACTTC.